One sample yielded the 5 T cell receptor beta chains listed below, sequenced in a study of cytomegalovirus exposure and HLA in healthy donors. PCR primers comprised 60 Vbeta and 13 Jbeta primers. The data were produced by immunoSEQ multiplex PCR, yet TCRdb's version contains in-frame clones alone and is incomplete. The table lists about 160,000 clones, about 72% of them singletons. Sequenced material: PBMCs. These receptors were obtained from a man aged 30 to 45 in good health and CMV-seropositive.

This clone is judged medium-sized (0.01 to 0.1%). The chain combines TRBV18 with TRBJ2-2; D uncertain. The ends were cut back, 2 bases at V and 6 bases at J, with 7 bases in the middle. Germline CDR1 is KGHSH and CDR2 is LQKENI. This CDR3 has 13 residues. The chain's CDR3 is CASSPTGSGELFF. DNA for the CDR3: TGTGCCAGCTCACCAACGGGTTCCGGGGAGCTGTTTTTT.

The rearrangement joins TRBV6-5 to TRBJ2-2; D may be TRBD1 (5 bases). Germline V CDR1 and CDR2: MNHEY, SVGAGI. There are 14 residues in the CDR3. V was cut by 3 bases and J by 4 bases, with 9 bases left in between. CDR3 protein: CASSYTGFTGELFF. The CDR3 DNA is TGTGCCAGCAGTTATACAGGTTTCACCGGGGAGCTGTTTTTT.

This rearrangement joins TRBV6-5 to TRBJ1-3; D is unresolved. The CDR3 spans 15 residues. The V gene lost 0 bases and the J gene lost 2 bases, with 8 bases spanning the gap. The germline CDR1 and CDR2 sequences are MNHEY and SVGAGI. The CDR3 is CASSYSPLPGNTIYF. Written as DNA, the CDR3 is TGTGCCAGCAGTTACTCCCCCCTCCCTGGAAACACCATATATTTT.

The rearrangement uses TRBV19 and TRBJ1-3; 7 nucleotides align to TRBD1. Germline V gives CDR1 LNHDA, CDR2 SQIVND (reference sequence). V trimming: 4 bases; J trimming: 3 bases; junction bases outside the gene matches: 3. The CDR3 has 14 residues. CDR3 in amino acids: CASSTGQLGNTIYF. The CDR3 DNA is TGTGCCAGTAGTACGGGACAGCTTGGAAACACCATATATTTT.

The chain carries TRBV6-4 and TRBJ2-7; TRBD2 agrees at 8 bases. With 4 bases clipped from V and 6 bases from J, the junction kept 11 bases outside the gene matches. The CDR3 is 15 amino acids. Per germline, CDR1 MRHNA and CDR2 SNTAGT. The CDR3 nucleotides read TGTGCCAGCAGTGCGGGGGGGGATCACTCTTCCGAGCAGTACTTC. It yields the protein CASSAGGDHSSEQYF.